This T cell receptor (beta chain) is from a study of shared clonotypes between healthy human individuals. Study at large: Two women and a few men aged 18 to 49 served as donors. Study-level results: Some clonotypes were shared by all four sorted-subset donors, while others were not shared. The non-shared ones had lower generation probabilities than the shared ones.

Regarding this clone: The target antigen is unknown.

CDR1 is SEHNR and CDR2 is FQNEAQ in the germline V gene (reference sequence). Trimming pared 6 bases from V and 5 bases from J, leaving 14 bases between. This CDR3 has 15 amino acids. Sequencing used immunoSEQ multiplex PCR; TCRdb keeps in-frame clones, though not all of them. Here the sample spans some 1 million clones, under 80% being singletons. The V call is TRBV7-9, the J call TRBJ1-6, with a weak D call TRBD1 (5 bases). The TCR originated in a man aged 18 to 29 in good health. The sequenced material came from memory CD4+ T cells sorted from blood. Subset denoted: CD45RA-negative fraction. CDR3 amino acids: CASRSDGGHNSPLHF. Written as DNA, the CDR3 is TGTGCCAGCAGGTCTGACGGGGGACATAATTCACCCCTCCACTTT.